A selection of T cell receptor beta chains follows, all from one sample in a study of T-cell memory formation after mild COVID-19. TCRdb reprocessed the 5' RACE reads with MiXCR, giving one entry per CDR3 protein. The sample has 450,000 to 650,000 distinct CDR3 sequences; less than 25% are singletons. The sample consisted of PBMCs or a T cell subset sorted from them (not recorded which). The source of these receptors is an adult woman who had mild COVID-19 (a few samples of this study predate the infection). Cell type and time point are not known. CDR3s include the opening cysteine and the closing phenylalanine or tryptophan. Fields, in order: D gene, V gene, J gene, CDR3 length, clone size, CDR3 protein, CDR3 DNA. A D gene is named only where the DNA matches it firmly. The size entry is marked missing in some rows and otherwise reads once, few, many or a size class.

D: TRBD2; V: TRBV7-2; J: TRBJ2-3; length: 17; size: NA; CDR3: CASSRVASGSPTDTQYF; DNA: TGTGCCAGCAGCCGTGTGGCTAGCGGGAGCCCCACAGATACGCAGTATTTT
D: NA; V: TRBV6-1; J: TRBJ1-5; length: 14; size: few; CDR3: CAGAAGMGNQPQHF; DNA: TGTGCCGGCGCAGCAGGGATGGGGAATCAGCCCCAGCATTTT
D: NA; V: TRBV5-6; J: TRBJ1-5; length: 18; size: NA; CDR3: CASSLDPATENSNQPQHF; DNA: TGTGCCAGCAGCTTGGACCCCGCGACAGAGAATAGCAATCAGCCCCAGCATTTT
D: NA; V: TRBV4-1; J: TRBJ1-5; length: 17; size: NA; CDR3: CASSETTQGFGNQPQHF; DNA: TGCGCCAGCAGCGAGACAACTCAGGGCTTCGGCAATCAGCCCCAGCATTTT
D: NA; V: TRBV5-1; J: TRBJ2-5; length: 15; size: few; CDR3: CASSVVGGSQETQYF; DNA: TGCGCCAGCAGTGTCGTTGGGGGGAGCCAAGAGACCCAGTACTTC
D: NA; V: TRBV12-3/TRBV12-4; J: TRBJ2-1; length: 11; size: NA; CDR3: CASSLGGTQFF; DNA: TGTGCCAGCAGTTTAGGGGGTACGCAGTTCTTC
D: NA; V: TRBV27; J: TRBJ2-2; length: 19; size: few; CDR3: CASSLYSSWVTENTGELFF; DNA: TGTGCCAGCAGTTTATATAGTAGTTGGGTGACCGAGAACACCGGGGAGCTGTTTTTT
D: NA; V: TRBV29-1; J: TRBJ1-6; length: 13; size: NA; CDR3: CSSQDLGNSPLHF; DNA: TGCAGCTCTCAAGACTTGGGTAATTCACCCCTCCACTTT
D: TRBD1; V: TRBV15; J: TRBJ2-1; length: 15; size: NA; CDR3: CATSGGQGDYNEQFF; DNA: TGTGCCACCAGCGGCGGACAGGGGGACTACAATGAGCAGTTCTTC
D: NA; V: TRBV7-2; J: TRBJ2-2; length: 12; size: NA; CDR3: CASSQDAGELFF; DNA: TGTGCCAGCAGCCAGGACGCCGGGGAGCTGTTTTTT
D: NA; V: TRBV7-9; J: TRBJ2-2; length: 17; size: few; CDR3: CASSLPTRRLRTGELFF; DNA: TGTGCCAGCAGCTTACCGACGAGACGGCTTAGGACCGGGGAGCTGTTTTTT
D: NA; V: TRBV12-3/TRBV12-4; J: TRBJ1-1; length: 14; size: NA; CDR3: CASRTGTLGTEAFF; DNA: TGTGCCAGCAGAACAGGGACTCTGGGAACTGAAGCTTTCTTT
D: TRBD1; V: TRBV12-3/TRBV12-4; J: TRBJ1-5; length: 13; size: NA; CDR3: CASTQGLLQPQHF; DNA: TGTGCCAGCACACAGGGGCTCCTACAGCCCCAGCATTTT
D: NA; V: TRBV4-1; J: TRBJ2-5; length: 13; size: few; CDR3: CASSQQKGETQYF; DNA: TGCGCCAGCAGCCAACAAAAAGGCGAGACCCAGTACTTC
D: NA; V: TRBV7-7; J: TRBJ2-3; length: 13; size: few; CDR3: CASSNREGDTQYF; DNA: TGTGCTAGCAGCAACAGGGAAGGAGATACGCAGTATTTT
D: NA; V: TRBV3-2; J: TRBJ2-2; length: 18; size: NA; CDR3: CASSQALFPLVNTGELFF; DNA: TGTGCCAGCAGCCAAGCTTTGTTCCCGCTCGTAAACACCGGGGAGCTGTTTTTT
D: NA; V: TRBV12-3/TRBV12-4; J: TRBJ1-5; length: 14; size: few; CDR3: CASSLVPGNQPQHF; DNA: TGTGCCAGCAGTTTAGTCCCAGGGAATCAGCCCCAGCATTTT
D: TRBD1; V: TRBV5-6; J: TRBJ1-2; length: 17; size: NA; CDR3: CASSLTTGGLDGYGYTF; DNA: TGTGCCAGCAGCTTAACTACAGGGGGCCTAGACGGATATGGCTACACCTTC
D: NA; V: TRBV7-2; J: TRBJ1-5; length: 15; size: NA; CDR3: CASRRSGISNQPQHF; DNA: TGTGCCAGCAGACGATCAGGGATAAGCAATCAGCCCCAGCATTTT
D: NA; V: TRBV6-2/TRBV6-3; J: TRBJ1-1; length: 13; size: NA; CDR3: CASRTGSATEAFF; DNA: TGTGCCAGCAGGACGGGTAGTGCCACTGAAGCTTTCTTT
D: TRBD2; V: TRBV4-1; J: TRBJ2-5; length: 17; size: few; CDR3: CASSPDTSGGVGETQYF; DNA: TGCGCCAGCAGCCCAGACACTAGCGGGGGGGTTGGAGAGACCCAGTACTTC
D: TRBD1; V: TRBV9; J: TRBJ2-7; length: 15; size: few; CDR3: CASSTSDRGRHEQYF; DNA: TGTGCCAGCAGCACCTCGGACAGGGGTCGGCACGAGCAGTACTTC
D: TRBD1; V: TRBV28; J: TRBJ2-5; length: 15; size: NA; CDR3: CASSPRQGGQETQYF; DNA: TGTGCCAGCAGTCCTCGACAGGGGGGACAAGAGACCCAGTACTTC
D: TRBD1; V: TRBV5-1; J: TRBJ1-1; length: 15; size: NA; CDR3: CASSFRTGVDTEAFF; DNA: TGCGCCAGCAGCTTTCGGACAGGGGTGGACACTGAAGCTTTCTTT
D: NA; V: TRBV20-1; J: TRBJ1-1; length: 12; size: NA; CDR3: CSAREWNTEAFF; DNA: TGCAGTGCTCGGGAGTGGAACACTGAAGCTTTCTTT
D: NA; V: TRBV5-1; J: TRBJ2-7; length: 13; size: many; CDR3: CASSQDDSYEQYF; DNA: TGCGCCAGCAGCCAAGATGACTCCTACGAGCAGTACTTC
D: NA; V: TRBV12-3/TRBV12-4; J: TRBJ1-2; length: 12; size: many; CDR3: CASSFEGYGYTF; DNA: TGTGCCAGCAGTTTTGAGGGGTATGGCTACACCTTC